Included here is one TCR beta chain sequence, with context. The antigen it binds to is not known. Base qualities are not at hand, and no much larger clone is one base apart. Looking up the germline V gene yields CDR1 KGHSH and CDR2 LQKENI. V gives up 5 bases and J gives up 0 bases, and the segment between their germline ends measures 13 bases. The CDR3 measures 15 amino acids from cysteine to phenylalanine. The DNA shown is the 45-base CDR3, in frame from base 1. The library was prepared using the immunoSEQ multiplex PCR assay. TCRdb re-hosts the immuneACCESS table, in-frame sequences only. Its copies lack some clones; in the studies checked, an unresolved V gene accounts for under half of them, and the cause for the rest is not known. The sample table holds about 120,000 clones, of which roughly 88% were seen once. The ten largest make up less than 3.5% of the sample. This sample was taken from a study of control samples from healthy donors and cancer patients (dated by TCRdb to 2020 to 2021).

The V and J genes are TRBV18 and TRBJ1-2, and the D gene may be TRBD1, 6 bases matching. The sequencing sample was made of blood. This TCR was sampled from a man aged 35 to 55 in good health. This receptor carries the CDR3 CASSSDRQANYGYTF. The sequence in DNA is TGTGCCAGCTCATCAGACAGGCAAGCTAACTATGGCTACACCTTC.